What follows is one T cell receptor (beta chain) and its context. The V gene lost 1 base and the J gene lost 0 bases, with 22 bases spanning the gap. CDR1 and CDR2 (germline): MNHEY, SMNVEV (reference sequence). This CDR3 spans 21 amino acids. The TCR beta repertoire was assessed by survey-level immunoSEQ sequencing. Profiling relied on immunoSEQ multiplex PCR, and the TCRdb table lists in-frame clones only, not all of them. The sample consists of about 68,000 clones, 90% to 95% of them appearing once. This sequence joins TRBV27 and TRBJ1-6; D ambiguous. The specimen was PBMCs. This clonotype was obtained from a man between 40 and 49 years old with rheumatoid arthritis. DNA for the CDR3: TGTGCCAGCAGTTTATTAATGTCCGGGCCTCCTTCCAGCTCCTATAATTCACCCCTCCACTTT. It specifies CASSLLMSGPPSSSYNSPLHF.